The rows below give T cell receptor beta chains drawn from one sample of a study of spatial heterogeneity in lung cancer. MiXCR, run by TCRdb on the 5' RACE reads, gives a single entry per CDR3 protein. In the table there are 110,000 or so distinct CDR3 sequences, 10% to 11% of which are singletons. Sequences were derived from PBMCs, sampled at follow-up. These receptors were collected from a female donor with early-stage non-small cell lung cancer. Both conserved end residues are part of each CDR3. D genes are given only for firm matches. Some rows mark clone size as missing; the rest say once, few, many or name a class of expanded clone.

d_call	v_call	cdr3_length	j_call	clone_size	cdr3_aa	cdr3_nt
.	TRBV27	12	TRBJ1-5	few	CASSGPYQPQHF	TGTGCCAGCAGTGGGCCCTATCAGCCCCAGCATTTT
TRBD1	TRBV2	15	TRBJ2-7	many	CASSGDRQGTYEQYF	TGTGCCAGCAGTGGGGATAGACAGGGGACCTACGAGCAGTACTTC
.	TRBV7-9	15	TRBJ2-5	.	CASSGGWGKRETQYF	TGTGCCAGCAGCGGCGGCTGGGGAAAACGAGAGACCCAGTACTTC
.	TRBV27	16	TRBJ2-1	few	CASSTPFRSRYNEQFF	TGTGCCAGCAGTACCCCTTTTCGGAGCAGGTACAATGAGCAGTTCTTC
TRBD2	TRBV6-6	18	TRBJ2-1	.	CASSYSTSGRATTNEQFF	TGTGCCAGCAGTTATTCGACTAGCGGGAGGGCCACGACCAATGAGCAGTTCTTC
.	TRBV19	15	TRBJ2-7	few	CASSMSGTTAYEQYF	TGTGCCAGTAGTATGTCGGGGACAACAGCCTACGAGCAGTACTTC
TRBD2	TRBV5-1	14	TRBJ2-7	few	CASSSTGTTYEQYF	TGCGCCAGCAGCTCTACCGGGACTACCTACGAGCAGTACTTC
.	TRBV20-1	13	TRBJ1-1	few	CSARGTSNTEAFF	TGCAGTGCTAGAGGGACATCGAACACTGAAGCTTTCTTT
TRBD2	TRBV7-3	17	TRBJ2-2	few	CASSLNAGTSIPGELFF	TGTGCCAGCAGCTTAAACGCCGGGACTAGTATCCCCGGGGAGCTGTTTTTT
TRBD1	TRBV5-1	16	TRBJ1-1	.	CASSFSGTGIVAEAFF	TGCGCCAGCAGCTTCTCCGGGACAGGGATTGTCGCTGAAGCTTTCTTT
TRBD2	TRBV5-1	14	TRBJ2-7	.	CASGRDSAGVEQYF	TGCGCCAGCGGCAGGGACTCGGCGGGAGTGGAGCAGTACTTC
.	TRBV2	15	TRBJ1-1	.	CASSRLNRVSIQAFF	TGTGCCAGCAGCAGACTAAACAGGGTTTCCATTCAAGCTTTCTTT
TRBD2	TRBV4-2	18	TRBJ2-2	.	CASSRRLGLAGDTGELFF	TGTGCCAGCAGCCGTCGCCTAGGGCTAGCGGGAGATACCGGGGAGCTGTTTTTT
.	TRBV12-3/TRBV12-4	15	TRBJ1-2	few	CASTKDRQSNYGYTF	TGTGCCAGCACCAAGGACCGTCAATCTAACTATGGCTACACCTTC
.	TRBV7-9	14	TRBJ2-5	few	CASSLRQGGETQYF	TGTGCCAGCAGCTTAAGGCAGGGTGGAGAGACCCAGTACTTC
.	TRBV27	15	TRBJ2-3	once	CASKPRAQSPLTQYF	TGTGCCAGCAAGCCCCGGGCCCAAAGTCCCTTAACGCAGTATTTT
TRBD2	TRBV12-3/TRBV12-4	16	TRBJ2-7	few	CASSLTLSGRSYEQYF	TGTGCCAGCAGTCTCACCCTCAGCGGGAGATCATACGAGCAGTACTTC
.	TRBV12-3/TRBV12-4	15	TRBJ1-5	many	CASSLGVWGNQPQHF	TGTGCCAGCAGTCTTGGGGTGTGGGGGAATCAGCCCCAGCATTTT
.	TRBV20-1	13	TRBJ2-3	many	CSARVPPGDTQYF	TGCAGTGCTAGAGTTCCGCCCGGTGATACGCAGTATTTT
.	TRBV24-1	13	TRBJ2-2	few	CATSEGNTGELFF	TGTGCCACCAGTGAAGGGAACACCGGGGAGCTGTTTTTT
.	TRBV28	12	TRBJ2-7	.	CASRSRNYEQYF	TGTGCCAGCAGGAGCCGAAATTACGAGCAGTACTTC
TRBD1	TRBV6-2/TRBV6-3	14	TRBJ1-6	.	CASRPDRENSPLHF	TGTGCCAGCAGACCGGACAGGGAGAATTCACCCCTCCACTTT
.	TRBV18	16	TRBJ1-4	few	CASSPPRVKGHEKLFF	TGTGCCAGCTCACCTCCGAGGGTAAAGGGGCATGAAAAACTGTTTTTT
.	TRBV21-1	15	TRBJ2-7	few	CASSKLGGAGYEQYF	TGTGCCAGCAGCAAACTGGGCGGTGCTGGGTACGAGCAGTACTTC
TRBD1	TRBV12-3/TRBV12-4	14	TRBJ2-5	few	CASSIRDSQETQYF	TGTGCCAGCAGTATCAGGGACAGCCAAGAGACCCAGTACTTC
.	TRBV18	11	TRBJ2-1	.	CASRQANEQFF	TGTGCCAGCCGACAGGCCAATGAGCAGTTCTTC
.	TRBV20-1	13	TRBJ1-6	few	CSARDLLGSPLHF	TGCAGTGCAAGGGACCTCTTAGGTTCACCCCTCCACTTT
.	TRBV12-3/TRBV12-4	12	TRBJ1-2	.	CASVSANYGYTF	TGTGCCAGCGTTTCCGCTAACTATGGCTACACCTTC
.	TRBV5-8	15	TRBJ2-5	many	CASVQGRTRAETQYF	TGTGCCAGCGTACAGGGCCGAACCCGGGCTGAGACCCAGTACTTC
TRBD1	TRBV6-1	16	TRBJ2-6	few	CASSVARGPGANVLTF	TGTGCCAGCAGCGTAGCTAGGGGGCCTGGGGCCAACGTCCTGACTTTC
TRBD1	TRBV5-1	15	TRBJ1-1	many	CASSLTTGPDTEAFF	TGCGCCAGCAGCCTCACGACAGGGCCGGACACTGAAGCTTTCTTT